These 28 T cell receptor beta chains share one sample of origin, sequenced in a study of identical twins. From the 5' RACE reads, TCRdb called clonotypes with MiXCR, one entry per CDR3 protein. The sample lists about 390,000 distinct CDR3 sequences; around 9.7% were seen once. The sequenced sample consisted of naive T cells sorted from blood. The receptors were gathered from a woman aged 50 to 60 in good health.

The V and J genes are TRBV28 and TRBJ1-1, with TRBD1 as a possible D gene (6 bases). Per germline, CDR1 MDHEN and CDR2 SYDVKM. This CDR3 comprises 14 residues. With 7 bases removed from V and 0 bases from J, the gap between germline ends came to 12 bases. The CDR3 spells CASTIPGVNTEAFF. In DNA form, the CDR3 reads TGTGCCAGCACTATCCCAGGGGTGAACACTGAAGCTTTCTTT.

The V call is TRBV29-1, the J call TRBJ2-7, with D unclear. V gave up 2 bases and J gave up 4 bases, with 12 bases separating them. Germline V lookup: CDR1 SQVTM, CDR2 ANQGSEA. The length of the CDR3 is 13 residues. The CDR3 sequence is CSVEMPGTYEQYF. DNA of the CDR3: TGCAGCGTTGAAATGCCCGGAACTTACGAGCAGTACTTC.

This sequence joins TRBV13 and TRBJ2-7; 11 bases map to TRBD2. V lost 5 bases, J lost 1 base, and 4 bases stayed unmatched. This CDR3 has 15 residues. CDR1 is PRHDT, CDR2 FYEKMQ, per germline (reference sequence). The CDR3 bases are TGTGCCAGCAGCCTTACTAGCGGGGGATCCTACGAGCAGTACTTC. This sequence encodes CASSLTSGGSYEQYF.

A few counts support this clonotype. The chain is built from TRBV7-9 and TRBJ2-5, with a possible D match to TRBD2 (5 bases). The CDR3 has 14 amino acids. CDR1 SEHNR and CDR2 FQNEAQ come from the germline V gene (reference sequence). V lost 5 bases and J 0 bases, leaving 10 bases between the germline ends. The CDR3 loop reads CASSAAGNQETQYF. The CDR3 DNA reads TGTGCCAGCAGCGCGGCCGGGAACCAAGAGACCCAGTACTTC.

There are a few counts of this clonotype. CDR3: CASSRRQGSYNEQFF. The CDR3 nucleotides read TGTGCCAGCAGCAGACGTCAGGGCTCCTACAATGAGCAGTTCTTC. The rearrangement uses TRBV7-9 and TRBJ2-1, with D possibly being TRBD1 (5 bases). Germline CDR1 reads SEHNR; CDR2 reads FQNEAQ (reference sequence). The CDR3 extends over 15 amino acids. Between the trimmed V and J ends, which lost 5 bases and 0 bases, there was a span of 11 bases. Filled out from reference TRBV7-9 and TRBJ2-1, the complete variable domain reads DTGVSQNPRHKITKRGQNVTFRCDPISEHNRLYWYRQTLGQGPEFLTYFQNEAQLEKSRLLSDRFSAERPKGSFSTLEIQRTEQGDSAMYLCASSRRQGSYNEQFFGPGTRLTVL.

The chain combines TRBV15 with TRBJ2-7; D is possibly TRBD1 (6 bases). Germline V gene lookup returns CDR1 LNHNV and CDR2 YYDKDF (reference sequence). The length of the CDR3 is 15 residues. The V and J ends lost 3 bases and 4 bases respectively, with 16 bases between them. The DNA for the CDR3 is TGTGCCACCAGCAGTACAGGGATGGGGGCTTACGAGCAGTACTTC. It is translated as CATSSTGMGAYEQYF.

This clonotype came up a few times. This rearrangement joins TRBV2 to TRBJ2-1; D possibly corresponds to TRBD2 (6 bases). CDR1 is SNHLY, CDR2 FYNNEI, per germline. V shed 6 bases and J shed 5 bases, with 17 bases lying between them. This CDR3 contains 15 residues. CDR3 nucleotide sequence: TGTGCCAGCAGGGGGAGGACCCCCCCACACAATGAGCAGTTCTTC. Protein sequence: CASRGRTPPHNEQFF.

This clonotype has only a few counts. The chain combines TRBV11-3 with TRBJ2-2; tentative D call: TRBD1 (5 bases). Trimming removed 5 bases from V and 7 bases from J, with 17 bases in between. The CDR3 has 15 amino acids. Germline loops: CDR1 SGHNT, CDR2 YENEEA. The CDR3, as DNA: TGTGCCAGCAGCCCGTATTTAGGGGCTGGCGGGGAGCTGTTTTTT. Amino acids: CASSPYLGAGGELFF.

There are many counts of this clonotype. V is TRBV5-1 and J is TRBJ1-1; D is uncertain. The CDR3 contains 15 residues. V was clipped by 1 base and J by 0 bases, with 10 bases between them. From germline, CDR1 is SGHRS and CDR2 YFSETQ. In DNA form, the CDR3 reads TGCGCCAGCAGCTTGAGTCAAAATATGAACACTGAAGCTTTCTTT. This gives the protein CASSLSQNMNTEAFF.

This clonotype was detected a few times. The chain has TRBV7-9 and TRBJ2-7, with D perhaps TRBD1 (5 bases). V was clipped by 5 bases and J by 7 bases, with 12 bases between them. CDR3 size: 12 residues. Germline CDR1 is SEHNR and CDR2 is FQNEAQ (reference sequence). The CDR3, as DNA: TGTGCCAGCAGCCACCGGCGGACAGAGCAGTACGTC. Its protein product is CASSHRRTEQYV.

This clonotype was picked up a small number of times. This chain's CDR3 is CASSHRTGGETQYF. CDR3 DNA: TGTGCCAGCAGCCACCGGACAGGGGGGGAGACCCAGTACTTC. The V call is TRBV14, the J call TRBJ2-5, with 10 positions matching TRBD1. CDR1 and CDR2 from the germline V gene are SGHDN and FVKESK. With V trimmed by 3 bases and J by 5 bases, 3 bases remained unmatched. CDR3 length: 14 residues. Drawing the rest from reference TRBV14 and TRBJ2-5, the complete variable domain is EAGVTQFPSHSVIEKGQTVTLRCDPISGHDNLYWYRRVMGKEIKFLLHFVKESKQDESGMPNNRFLAERTGGTYSTLKVQPAELEDSGVYFCASSHRTGGETQYFGPGTRLLVL.

A note on this clonotype: The missing conserved phenylalanine or tryptophan at the end of this CDR3 makes a read error likely. The CDR3 bases are TGTGCCAGCAGCGCACAGGACACTGAAGCTTTCTCT. This codes for CASSAQDTEAFS. The chain couples TRBV7-9 to TRBJ1-1, with D perhaps matching TRBD1 (5 bases). V was clipped by 5 bases and J by 3 bases, with 7 bases between them. CDR1 and CDR2 from the germline V gene are SEHNR and FQNEAQ (reference sequence). This CDR3 is built from 12 residues.

The chain is built from TRBV7-2 and TRBJ2-1; D gene ambiguous. Trimming shortened V by 1 base and J by 2 bases, and 9 bases separated the two germline ends. Germline values: CDR1 SGHTA, CDR2 FQGNSA. The CDR3 totals 15 residues. The CDR3 bases are TGTGCCAGCAGCTTAGACTGGGGTACCTACAATGAGCAGTTCTTC. Protein: CASSLDWGTYNEQFF.

This clonotype has ten or more counts. The genes are TRBV6-2 or TRBV6-3 and TRBJ1-1, with 7 bases matching TRBD1. V lost 5 bases, J lost 2 bases, and 5 bases stayed unmatched. Germline V gene lookup returns CDR1 MNHEY and CDR2 SVGEGT. The length of the CDR3 is 14 residues. CDR3 amino acids: CASSPGGANTEAFF. The DNA of the CDR3 is TGTGCCAGCAGTCCAGGGGGTGCCAACACTGAAGCTTTCTTT.

This clonotype was seen many times. The chain employs TRBV2 and TRBJ2-7; no firm D call. The germline gives CDR1 SNHLY, CDR2 FYNNEI. This CDR3 contains 12 residues. Trimming shortened V by 8 bases and J by 0 bases, and 8 bases separated the two germline ends. CDR3 coding DNA: TGTGCCAGCTCTCAGCTCTCCTACGAGCAGTACGTC. This translates into CASSQLSYEQYV.

The rearrangement links TRBV27 to TRBJ1-1; no firm D call. Germline V gene data show CDR1 as MNHEY and CDR2 as SMNVEV (reference sequence). This CDR3 spans 13 amino acids. The V gene lost 7 bases and the J gene lost 1 base, with 10 bases spanning the gap. DNA for the CDR3: TGTGCCAGCAATTCCCTAGGGAACACTGAAGCTTTCTTT. It is translated as CASNSLGNTEAFF.

There are many counts of this clonotype. This chain links TRBV20-1 with TRBJ2-3; D may be TRBD1 or TRBD2 (5 bases each). CDR3 length: 13 amino acids. V shed 2 bases and J shed 1 base, with 7 bases lying between them. Per the germline V gene, CDR1 is DFQATT and CDR2 is SNEGSKA (reference sequence). The CDR3 loop is CSARWGRTDTQYF. The CDR3 DNA sequence: TGCAGTGCTAGATGGGGACGCACAGATACGCAGTATTTT.

This clonotype was observed a handful of times. V usage is TRBV20-1 and J usage is TRBJ2-7; 7 bases fit TRBD2. The CDR3 loop spans 15 amino acids. Germline lookup yields CDR1 DFQATT and CDR2 SNEGSKA (reference sequence). V lost 0 bases and J lost 6; bases outside the gene matches: 11. The CDR3 DNA follows: TGCAGTGCTAGAGACCCGGGACTACCTCTGGGCGAGCAGTACTTC. The encoded protein is CSARDPGLPLGEQYF.

This clonotype has more than one count but fewer than ten. The gene calls are TRBV6-1 and TRBJ2-4; possible D gene TRBD2, 5 bases. The CDR3 runs to 15 residues. The V end was cut by 4 bases, the J end by 1 base, with 11 bases between. Per germline, CDR1 MNHNS and CDR2 SASEGT. CDR3 DNA sequence: TGTGCCAGCAGTGCCGAGACTAATGCCAAAAACATTCAGTACTTC. It codes for CASSAETNAKNIQYF.

This clonotype was found a few times. The chain couples TRBV27 to TRBJ2-1; TRBD2 might be the D (7 bases). The CDR3 loop spans 12 amino acids. CDR1 and CDR2 (germline): MNHEY, SMNVEV (reference sequence). CDR3 DNA sequence: TGTGTCGCAAGGGGGGGAAACAATGAGCAGTTCTTC. Translated, it gives CVARGGNNEQFF.

The chain has TRBV6-6 and TRBJ1-2; D is uncertain. Per germline, CDR1 MNHNY and CDR2 SVGAGI (reference sequence). The CDR3 length is 11 residues. The CDR3 region has the DNA TGTCTTAGTGGGAGTAACTATGGCTACACCTTC. Its protein is CLSGSNYGYTF.

This clonotype has ten or more counts. The CDR3 sequence is CASSPVSGELFF. In DNA form, the CDR3 reads TGTGCCAGCAGTCCAGTAAGCGGGGAGCTGTTTTTT. This rearrangement joins TRBV12-3 or TRBV12-4 to TRBJ2-2; D is undetermined. The ends were cut back, 5 bases at V and 7 bases at J, with 8 bases in the middle. The CDR3 length is 12 residues.

This rearrangement joins TRBV4-1 to TRBJ2-5; possibly TRBD2 for D (7 bases). The CDR3 length is 16 residues. V lost 2 bases and J lost 5, with 18 bases in between. Per germline, CDR1 MGHRA and CDR2 YSYEKL. The CDR3 DNA is TGCGCCAGCAGCCAATCGGGGGCGGGAGTGTTGGAGACCCAGTACTTC. Its translation is CASSQSGAGVLETQYF.

V is TRBV6-5 and J is TRBJ2-2; D is perhaps TRBD1 (7 bases). The germline V gene has CDR1 MNHEY and CDR2 SVGAGI. Trimming took 4 bases from V and 8 from J, leaving 14 bases between them. This CDR3 has 14 residues. The CDR3 loop is CASSSRDSSGELFF. For the CDR3, the DNA is TGTGCCAGCAGTTCGCGGGACAGCTCGGGGGAGCTGTTTTTT.

This clonotype was seen ten or more times. The rearrangement joins TRBV5-1 to TRBJ2-3, with TRBD1 matching over 9 bases. Germline V gene sequence: CDR1 SGHRS, CDR2 YFSETQ. There are 16 residues in the CDR3. Losses at the gene ends were 4 bases for V and 0 bases for J; bases not matched to a gene: 6. The CDR3 loop is CASSIMGQGSTDTQYF. As DNA, the CDR3 is TGCGCCAGCAGCATAATGGGACAGGGAAGCACAGATACGCAGTATTTT.

The sample holds many counts of this clonotype. The chain joins TRBV20-1 to TRBJ2-2; no clear D gene. CDR1 and CDR2 from the germline V gene are DFQATT and SNEGSKA (reference sequence). The CDR3 has 15 residues. The ends were cut back, 1 base at V and 8 bases at J, with 17 bases in the middle. CDR3 in amino acids: CSARAGDQRSGELFF. The DNA of the CDR3 is TGCAGTGCTAGAGCCGGCGACCAGCGATCAGGGGAGCTGTTTTTT.

The V call is TRBV10-1, the J call TRBJ2-7; 9 positions agree with TRBD1. Germline V CDR1 and CDR2: WNHNN, SYGVQD (reference sequence). V lost 0 bases, J lost 5 bases, and 8 bases stayed unmatched. The CDR3 loop spans 16 amino acids. CDR3 nucleotides: TGCGCCAGCAGTGAGTCGTGGCGGACAGGGGTCCACGAGCAGTACTTC. It is translated as CASSESWRTGVHEQYF.

This clonotype was detected many times. The chain employs TRBV3-1 and TRBJ1-1; D remains unclear. The V and J ends lost 2 bases and 4 bases respectively, with 14 bases between them. Germline CDR1 LGHDT, CDR2 YNNKEL (reference sequence). The CDR3 runs to 15 residues. In nucleotides, the CDR3 is TGTGCCAGCAGCCAAAGCAAGGGTCTCGGCACTGAAGCTTTCTTT. Its protein product is CASSQSKGLGTEAFF.